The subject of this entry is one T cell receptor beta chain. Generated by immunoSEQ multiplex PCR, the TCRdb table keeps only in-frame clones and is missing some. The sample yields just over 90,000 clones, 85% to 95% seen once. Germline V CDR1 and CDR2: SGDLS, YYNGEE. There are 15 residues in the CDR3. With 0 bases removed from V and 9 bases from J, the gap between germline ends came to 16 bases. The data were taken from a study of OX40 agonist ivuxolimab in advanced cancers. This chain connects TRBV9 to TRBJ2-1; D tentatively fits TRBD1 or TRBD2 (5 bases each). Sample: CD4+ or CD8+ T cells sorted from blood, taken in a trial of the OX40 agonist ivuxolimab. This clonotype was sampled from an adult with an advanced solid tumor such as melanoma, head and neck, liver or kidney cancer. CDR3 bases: TGTGCCAGCAGCGTAGAGAGTCGGGGCTTGGGTGAGCAGTTCTTC. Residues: CASSVESRGLGEQFF.